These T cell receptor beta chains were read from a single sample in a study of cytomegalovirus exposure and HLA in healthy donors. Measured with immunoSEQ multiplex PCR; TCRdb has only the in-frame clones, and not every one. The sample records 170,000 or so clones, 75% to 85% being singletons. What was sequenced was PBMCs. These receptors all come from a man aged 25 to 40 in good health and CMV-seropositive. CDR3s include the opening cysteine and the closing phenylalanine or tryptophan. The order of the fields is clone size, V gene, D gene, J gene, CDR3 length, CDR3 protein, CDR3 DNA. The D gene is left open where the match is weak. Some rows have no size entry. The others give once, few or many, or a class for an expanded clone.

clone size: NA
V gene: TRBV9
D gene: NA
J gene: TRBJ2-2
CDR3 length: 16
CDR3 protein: CASSVRSPGDTGELFF
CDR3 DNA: TGTGCCAGCAGCGTACGTTCCCCAGGGGACACCGGGGAGCTGTTTTTT

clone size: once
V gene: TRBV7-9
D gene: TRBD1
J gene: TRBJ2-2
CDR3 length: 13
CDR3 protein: CASSPDRAGELFF
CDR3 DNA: TGTGCCAGCAGCCCGGACAGGGCCGGGGAGCTGTTTTTT

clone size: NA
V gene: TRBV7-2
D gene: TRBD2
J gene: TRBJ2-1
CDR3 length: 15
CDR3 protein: CASSPSGSSYNEQFF
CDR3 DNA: TGTGCCAGCAGCCCGAGCGGGAGCTCCTACAATGAGCAGTTCTTC

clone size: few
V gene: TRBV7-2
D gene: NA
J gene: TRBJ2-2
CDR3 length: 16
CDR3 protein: CASSLESRSNTGELFF
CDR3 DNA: TGTGCCAGCAGCTTAGAATCGAGGTCGAACACCGGGGAGCTGTTTTTT

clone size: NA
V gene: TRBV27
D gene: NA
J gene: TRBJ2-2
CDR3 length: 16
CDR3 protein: CASSLFGQGNTGELFF
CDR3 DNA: TGTGCCAGCAGTTTATTCGGGCAGGGGAACACCGGGGAGCTGTTTTTT

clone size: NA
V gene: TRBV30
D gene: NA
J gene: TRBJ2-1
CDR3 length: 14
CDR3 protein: CAWSPGNSYNEQFF
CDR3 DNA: TGTGCCTGGAGTCCCGGGAATTCCTACAATGAGCAGTTCTTC

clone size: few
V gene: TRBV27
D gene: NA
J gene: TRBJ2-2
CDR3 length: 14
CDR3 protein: CASSLNLVRRELFF
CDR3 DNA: TGTGCCAGCAGTTTAAACTTGGTCCGTCGGGAGCTGTTTTTT

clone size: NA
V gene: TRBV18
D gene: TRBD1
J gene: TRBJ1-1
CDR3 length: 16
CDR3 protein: CASSPNRGVNDAEAFF
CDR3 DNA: TGTGCCAGCTCACCAAACAGGGGGGTGAATGACGCTGAAGCTTTCTTT

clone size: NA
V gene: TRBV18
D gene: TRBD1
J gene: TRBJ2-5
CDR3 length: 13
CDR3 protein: CASSPGTEETQYF
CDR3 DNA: TGTGCCAGCTCGCCCGGGACAGAAGAGACCCAGTACTTC

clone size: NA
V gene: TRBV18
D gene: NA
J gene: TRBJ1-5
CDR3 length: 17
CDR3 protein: CASSNEAGQGRYQPQHF
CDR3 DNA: TGTGCCAGCTCCAACGAGGCTGGCCAGGGGCGTTATCAGCCCCAGCATTTT

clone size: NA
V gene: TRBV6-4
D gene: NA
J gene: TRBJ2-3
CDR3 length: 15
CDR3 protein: CASSDSTSSTDTQYF
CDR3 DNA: TGTGCCAGCAGTGACTCAACTAGCTCAACTGATACGCAGTATTTT

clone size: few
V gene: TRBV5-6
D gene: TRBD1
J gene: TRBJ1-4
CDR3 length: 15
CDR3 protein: CASSLNRDRVEKLFF
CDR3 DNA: TGTGCCAGCAGCCTTAACCGGGACAGAGTAGAAAAACTGTTTTTT

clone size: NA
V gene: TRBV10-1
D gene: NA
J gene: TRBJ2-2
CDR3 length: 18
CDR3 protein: CASSENSLEGRDTGELFF
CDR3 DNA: TGCGCCAGCAGTGAAAACTCTTTAGAGGGCAGAGACACCGGGGAGCTGTTTTTT

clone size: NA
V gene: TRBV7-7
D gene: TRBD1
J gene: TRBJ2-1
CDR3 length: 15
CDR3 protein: CASSLGQGMGNEQFF
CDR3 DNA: TGTGCCAGCAGCTTAGGACAGGGAATGGGCAATGAGCAGTTCTTC

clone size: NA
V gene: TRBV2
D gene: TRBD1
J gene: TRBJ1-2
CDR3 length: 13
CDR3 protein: CASRTGLDYGYTF
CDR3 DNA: TGTGCCAGCAGGACAGGGTTGGACTATGGCTACACCTTC

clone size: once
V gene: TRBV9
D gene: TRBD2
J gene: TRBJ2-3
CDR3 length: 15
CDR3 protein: CASSVDIAGANTQYF
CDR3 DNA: TGTGCCAGCAGCGTAGATATAGCGGGGGCGAATACGCAGTATTTT

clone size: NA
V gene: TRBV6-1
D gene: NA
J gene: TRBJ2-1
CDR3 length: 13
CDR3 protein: CASTTRTYNEQFF
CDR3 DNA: TGTGCCAGCACCACGCGGACCTACAATGAGCAGTTCTTC

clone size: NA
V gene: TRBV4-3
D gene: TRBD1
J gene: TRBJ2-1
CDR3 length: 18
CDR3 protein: CASSQLRIGDSSYNEQFF
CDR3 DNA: TGCGCCAGCAGCCAACTTCGAATAGGGGACAGCTCCTACAATGAGCAGTTCTTC

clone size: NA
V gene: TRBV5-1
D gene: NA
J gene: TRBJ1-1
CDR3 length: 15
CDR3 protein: CASSFKQGGVSRTFF
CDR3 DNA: TGCGCCAGCAGCTTTAAACAGGGAGGGGTATCTAGGACTTTCTTT

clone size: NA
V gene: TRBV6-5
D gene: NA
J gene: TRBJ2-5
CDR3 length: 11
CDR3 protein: CASRLLETQYF
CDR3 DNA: TGTGCCAGCAGATTACTCGAGACCCAGTACTTC

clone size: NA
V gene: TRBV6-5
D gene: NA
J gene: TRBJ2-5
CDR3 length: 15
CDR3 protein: CASSCDLTGRETQYF
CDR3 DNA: TGTGCCAGCAGTTGCGACTTAACAGGGAGAGAGACCCAGTACTTC

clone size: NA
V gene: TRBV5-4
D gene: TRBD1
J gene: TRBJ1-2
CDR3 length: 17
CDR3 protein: CASSYQIQGASNWGYTF
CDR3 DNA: TGTGCCAGCAGCTATCAAATACAGGGGGCGTCTAACTGGGGCTACACCTTC

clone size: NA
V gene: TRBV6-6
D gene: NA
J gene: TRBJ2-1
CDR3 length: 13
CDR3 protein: CASSYPPGNEQFF
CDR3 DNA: TGTGCCAGCAGTTACCCTCCCGGGAATGAGCAGTTCTTC

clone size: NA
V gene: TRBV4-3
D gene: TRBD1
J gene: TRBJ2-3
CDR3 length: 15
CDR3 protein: CASSQDLTGGDTQYF
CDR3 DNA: TGCGCCAGCAGCCAAGATTTGACAGGGGGAGATACGCAGTATTTT

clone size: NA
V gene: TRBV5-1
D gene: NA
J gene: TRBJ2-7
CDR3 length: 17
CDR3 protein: CASSLELTSSPPYEQYF
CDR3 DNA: TGCGCCAGCAGCTTGGAGTTGACTAGTTCCCCCCCCTACGAGCAGTACTTC

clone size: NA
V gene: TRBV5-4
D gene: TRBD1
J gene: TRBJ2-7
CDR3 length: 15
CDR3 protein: CASSLAGQGRYEQYF
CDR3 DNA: TGTGCCAGCAGCTTGGCAGGACAGGGACGCTACGAGCAGTACTTC

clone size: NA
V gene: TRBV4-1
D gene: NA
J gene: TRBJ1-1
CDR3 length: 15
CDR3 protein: CASSPGTVPRLVMFF
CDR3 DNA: TGCGCCAGCAGCCCCGGGACTGTGCCCCGATTGGTCATGTTTTTT

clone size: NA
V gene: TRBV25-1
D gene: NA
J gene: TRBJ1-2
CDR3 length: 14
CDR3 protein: CASRRQGRGYGYTF
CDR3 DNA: TGTGCCAGCAGACGACAAGGACGGGGCTATGGCTACACCTTC

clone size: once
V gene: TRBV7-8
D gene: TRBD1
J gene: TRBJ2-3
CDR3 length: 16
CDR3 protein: CASSLAGQGASDTQYF
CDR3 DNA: TGTGCCAGCAGCTTAGCTGGACAGGGGGCGTCAGATACGCAGTATTTT

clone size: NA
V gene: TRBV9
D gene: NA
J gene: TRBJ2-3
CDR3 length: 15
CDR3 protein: CASSVGAGSTDTQYF
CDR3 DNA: TGTGCCAGCAGCGTAGGGGCAGGGAGCACAGATACGCAGTATTTT

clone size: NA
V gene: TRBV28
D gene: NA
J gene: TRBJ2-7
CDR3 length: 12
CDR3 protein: CASSVLSYEQYF
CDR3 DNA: TGTGCCAGCAGTGTATTAAGTTACGAGCAATACTTC

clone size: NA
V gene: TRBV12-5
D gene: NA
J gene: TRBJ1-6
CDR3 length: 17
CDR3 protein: CASGAMGLSSYNSPLHF
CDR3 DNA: TGTGCTAGTGGGGCGATGGGGCTCAGCTCCTATAATTCACCCCTCCACTTT